This T cell receptor (beta chain) was recorded in a study of metastatic and nonmetastatic thyroid tumors. Study summary: It was across blood and tumor or nodule tissue from malignant and benign thyroid patients that repertoires were compared.

Prior to thyroid surgery, none of the patients had received any treatment. The V gene's germline CDR1 is MNHNS and CDR2 SASEGT. CDR3 length equals 15 residues. V shed 2 bases and J shed 2 bases, with 13 bases lying between them. Study observations and caveats: It was reported that TCR beta diversity was significantly higher in malignant thyroid tumors than benign nodules, in blood and tumor.

As for this clone: Its target is not known.

As handled by the study authors: Between-group CDR3 differences, defined by clinicopathological status, yielded a distant-metastasis classifier for papillary thyroid cancer. TCRdb redid the clone calls on the PCR reads using MiXCR. It is TCRdb's table, rather than the study itself, that gives the V and J calls and clone size. The profile shows 40,000 to 45,000 clones, roughly a sixth of them singletons. The chain uses TRBV6-1 and TRBJ2-7; D might be TRBD1 (7 bases). This receptor was taken from a female donor with papillary thyroid cancer or a benign thyroid nodule (not recorded which). Some clones in this sample may be carry-over from other donors' samples. Sequenced input: blood. CDR3 loop: CASSERGDSAYEQYF. CDR3 nucleotide sequence: TGTGCCAGCAGTGAAAGGGGGGACAGTGCCTACGAGCAGTACTTC.